One TCR beta chain is described in this entry. The data are from a study of blood T cell repertoires in COVID-19. For the study at large: The United States, Italy and Spain provided the acute and convalescent COVID-19 samples. The cDNA or gDNA used as material had been derived from T cells, B-cell-depleted T cells, or PBMCs.

CDR3 length equals 15 residues. CDR1 MGHRA and CDR2 YSYEKL come from the germline V gene. The J segment lost 3 bases and the V segment lost 0 bases, leaving 5 bases of the junction unmatched. As originally analysed: For nucleated cells, counts were estimated from reference gene primer amplification. TCRdb's copy holds only in-frame clones and misses some; the assay was immunoSEQ multiplex PCR. V, J and clone size are those of that table, while D and trimming were read from the DNA. The data contain roughly 120,000 clones, approximately 84% of them seen just once; the ten biggest clones take up about 2%.

The source of this sequence is a man in his 70s with acute or convalescent COVID-19. V is TRBV4-1 and J is TRBJ2-7; 7 bases map to TRBD1. The specimen was peripheral blood. The chain's CDR3 is CASSQDKGAYYEQYF. The CDR3 coding sequence is TGCGCCAGCAGCCAAGATAAGGGGGCCTACTACGAGCAGTACTTC.